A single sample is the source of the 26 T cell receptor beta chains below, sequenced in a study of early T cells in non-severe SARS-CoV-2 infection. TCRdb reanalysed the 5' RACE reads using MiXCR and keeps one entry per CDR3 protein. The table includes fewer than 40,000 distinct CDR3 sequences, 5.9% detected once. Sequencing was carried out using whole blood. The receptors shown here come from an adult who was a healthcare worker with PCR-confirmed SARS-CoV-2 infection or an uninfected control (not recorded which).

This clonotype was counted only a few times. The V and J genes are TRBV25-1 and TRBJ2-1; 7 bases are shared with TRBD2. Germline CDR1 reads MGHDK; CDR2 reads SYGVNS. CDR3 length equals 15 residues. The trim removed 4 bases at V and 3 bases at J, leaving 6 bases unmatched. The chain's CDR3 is CASSAILALYNEQFF. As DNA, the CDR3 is TGTGCCAGCAGTGCGATACTAGCGCTCTACAATGAGCAGTTCTTC.

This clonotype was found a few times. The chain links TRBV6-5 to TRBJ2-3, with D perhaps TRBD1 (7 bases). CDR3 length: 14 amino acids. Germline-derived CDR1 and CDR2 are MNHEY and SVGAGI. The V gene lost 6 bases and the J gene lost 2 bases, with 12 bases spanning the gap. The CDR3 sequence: CASRRDRDTDTQYF. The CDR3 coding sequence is TGTGCCAGCAGGCGGGACAGAGACACAGATACGCAGTATTTT.

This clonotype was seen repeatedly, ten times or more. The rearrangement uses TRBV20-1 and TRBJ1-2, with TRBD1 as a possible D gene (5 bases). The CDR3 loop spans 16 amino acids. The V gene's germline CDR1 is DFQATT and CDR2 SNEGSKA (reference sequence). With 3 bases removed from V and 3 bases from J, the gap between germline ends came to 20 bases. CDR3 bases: TGCAGTGCTAGGGCCGGGACCTCCCCCAACTACTATGGCTACACCTTC. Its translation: CSARAGTSPNYYGYTF.

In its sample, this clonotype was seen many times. In DNA, the CDR3 is TGTGCCAGTAGTATAGGGGTAGAGGCTTACAATGAGCAGTTCTTC. Its translation is CASSIGVEAYNEQFF. The rearrangement links TRBV19 to TRBJ2-1; no definite D call. V shed 1 base and J shed 4 bases, with 11 bases lying between them. The CDR3 runs to 15 residues. Germline V lookup: CDR1 LNHDA, CDR2 SQIVND (reference sequence). Looking up the rest from reference TRBV19 and TRBJ2-1 gives the full variable domain: DGGITQSPKYLFRKEGQNVTLSCEQNLNHDAMYWYRQDPGQGLRLIYYSQIVNDFQKGDIAEGYSVSREKKESFPLTVTSAQKNPTAFYLCASSIGVEAYNEQFFGPGTRLTVL.

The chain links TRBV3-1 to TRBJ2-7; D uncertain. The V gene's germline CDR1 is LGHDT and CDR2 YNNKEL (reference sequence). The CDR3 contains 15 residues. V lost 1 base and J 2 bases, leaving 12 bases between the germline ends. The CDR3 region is CASSQALNNPYEQYF. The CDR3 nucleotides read TGTGCCAGCAGCCAAGCCTTGAACAACCCCTACGAGCAGTACTTC.

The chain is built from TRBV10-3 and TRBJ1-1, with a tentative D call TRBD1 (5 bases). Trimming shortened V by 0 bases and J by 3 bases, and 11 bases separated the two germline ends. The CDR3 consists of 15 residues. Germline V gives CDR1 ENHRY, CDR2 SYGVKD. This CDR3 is CAISESWGGDTEAFF. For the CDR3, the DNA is TGTGCCATCAGTGAGTCATGGGGAGGGGACACTGAAGCTTTCTTT.

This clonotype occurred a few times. CDR3 in amino acids: CASSPPSGVSYEQYF. In DNA form, the CDR3 reads TGTGCCAGCTCACCACCTAGTGGCGTCTCCTACGAGCAGTACTTC. The V and J genes are TRBV18 and TRBJ2-7; the D is unclear. V dropped 0 bases and J dropped 0 bases, with 9 bases sitting between them. CDR3 size: 15 residues. Germline values: CDR1 KGHSH, CDR2 LQKENI. Together with reference TRBV18 and TRBJ2-7, the CDR3 gives the full variable domain: NAGVMQNPRHLVRRRGQEARLRCSPMKGHSHVYWYRQLPEEGLKFMVYLQKENIIDESGMPKERFSAEFPKEGPSILRIQQVVRGDSAAYFCASSPPSGVSYEQYFGPGTRLTVT.

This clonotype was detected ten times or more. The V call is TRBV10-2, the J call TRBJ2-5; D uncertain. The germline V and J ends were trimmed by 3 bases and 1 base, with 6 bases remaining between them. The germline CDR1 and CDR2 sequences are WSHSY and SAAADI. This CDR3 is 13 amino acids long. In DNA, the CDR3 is TGCGCCAGCAGTGACGCCTTCCAAGAGACCCAGTACTTC. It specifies CASSDAFQETQYF.

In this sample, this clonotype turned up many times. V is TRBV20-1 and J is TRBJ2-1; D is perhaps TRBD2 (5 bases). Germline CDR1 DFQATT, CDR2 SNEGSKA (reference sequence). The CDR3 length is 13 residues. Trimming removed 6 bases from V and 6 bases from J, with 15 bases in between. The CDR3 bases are TGCAGTGCCCCTCGGACGGGATTCAATGAGCAGTTCTTC. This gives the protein CSAPRTGFNEQFF.

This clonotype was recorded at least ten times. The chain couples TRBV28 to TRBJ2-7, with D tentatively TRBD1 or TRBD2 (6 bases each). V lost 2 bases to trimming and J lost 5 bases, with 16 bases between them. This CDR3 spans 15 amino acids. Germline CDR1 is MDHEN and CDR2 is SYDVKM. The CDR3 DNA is TGTGCCAGCAGTTTAGTCAGGAGGGGGAAGAACGAGCAGTACTTC. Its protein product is CASSLVRRGKNEQYF.

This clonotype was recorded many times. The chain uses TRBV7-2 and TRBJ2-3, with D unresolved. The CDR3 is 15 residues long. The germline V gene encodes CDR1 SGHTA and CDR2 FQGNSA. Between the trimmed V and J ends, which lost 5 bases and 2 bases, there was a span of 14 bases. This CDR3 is CASSPLYGFTDTQYF. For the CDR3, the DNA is TGTGCCAGCAGCCCCCTTTACGGATTCACAGATACGCAGTATTTT.

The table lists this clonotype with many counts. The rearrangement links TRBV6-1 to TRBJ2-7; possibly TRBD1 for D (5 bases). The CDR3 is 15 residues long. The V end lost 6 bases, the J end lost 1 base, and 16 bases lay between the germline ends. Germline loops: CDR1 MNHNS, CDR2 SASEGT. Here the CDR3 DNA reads TGTGCCAGCAGCCTAGATCCTACAGGTTCCTACGAGCAGTACTTC. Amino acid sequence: CASSLDPTGSYEQYF.

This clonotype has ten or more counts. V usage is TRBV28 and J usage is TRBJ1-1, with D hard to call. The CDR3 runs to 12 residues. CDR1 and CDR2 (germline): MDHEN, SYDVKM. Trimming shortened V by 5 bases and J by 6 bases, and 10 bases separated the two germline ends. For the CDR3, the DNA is TGTGCCAGCAGTACGGGGATGGCTGAAGCTTTCTTT. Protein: CASSTGMAEAFF.

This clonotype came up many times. In DNA, the CDR3 is TGCAGCGTTGAAAGGCAGGGCCCCAACTATGGCTACACCTTC. This gives the protein CSVERQGPNYGYTF. The V gene is TRBV29-1, the J gene TRBJ1-2; D may be TRBD1 (5 bases). The CDR3 is 14 residues long. Germline CDR1 reads SQVTM; CDR2 reads ANQGSEA. V was clipped by 2 bases and J by 2 bases, with 12 bases between them.

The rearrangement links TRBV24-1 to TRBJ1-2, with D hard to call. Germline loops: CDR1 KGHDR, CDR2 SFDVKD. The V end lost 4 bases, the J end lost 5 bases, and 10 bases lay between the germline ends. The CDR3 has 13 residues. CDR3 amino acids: CATSEGGRYGYTF. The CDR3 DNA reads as TGTGCCACCAGTGAGGGAGGCAGGTATGGCTACACCTTC.

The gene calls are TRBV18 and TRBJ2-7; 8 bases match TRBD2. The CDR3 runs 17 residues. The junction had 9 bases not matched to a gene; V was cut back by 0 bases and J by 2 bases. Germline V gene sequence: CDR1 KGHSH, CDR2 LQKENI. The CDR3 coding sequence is TGTGCCAGCTCACCACCGGGTGGTAGCGGGACCACCTACGAGCAGTACTTC. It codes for CASSPPGGSGTTYEQYF. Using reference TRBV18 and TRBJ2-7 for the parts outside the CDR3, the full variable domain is NAGVMQNPRHLVRRRGQEARLRCSPMKGHSHVYWYRQLPEEGLKFMVYLQKENIIDESGMPKERFSAEFPKEGPSILRIQQVVRGDSAAYFCASSPPGGSGTTYEQYFGPGTRLTVT.

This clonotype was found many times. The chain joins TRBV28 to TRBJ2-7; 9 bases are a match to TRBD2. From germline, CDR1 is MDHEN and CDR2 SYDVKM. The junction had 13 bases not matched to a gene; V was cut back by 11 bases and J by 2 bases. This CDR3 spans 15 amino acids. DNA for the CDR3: TGTGCCTCTGCCCCCCAGGTAGCGGGAGCCTACGAGCAGTACTTC. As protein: CASAPQVAGAYEQYF.

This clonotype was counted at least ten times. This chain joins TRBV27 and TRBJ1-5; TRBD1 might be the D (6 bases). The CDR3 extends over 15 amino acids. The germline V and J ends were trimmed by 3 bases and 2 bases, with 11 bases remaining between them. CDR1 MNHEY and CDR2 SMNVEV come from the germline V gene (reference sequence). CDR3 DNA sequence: TGTGCCAGCAGTTTCGGGGGGCCAGGCAATCAGCCCCAGCATTTT. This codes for CASSFGGPGNQPQHF.

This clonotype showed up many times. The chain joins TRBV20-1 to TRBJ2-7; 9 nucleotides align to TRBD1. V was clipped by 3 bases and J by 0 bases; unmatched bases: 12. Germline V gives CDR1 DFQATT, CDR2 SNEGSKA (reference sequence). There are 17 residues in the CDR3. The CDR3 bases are TGCAGTGCTAGCCAACCGGGACAGGGTACGAGCTCCTACGAGCAGTACTTC. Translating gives CSASQPGQGTSSYEQYF.

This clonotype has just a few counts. Written as DNA, the CDR3 is TGTGCCAGCAGCTTCTTAGGACAGGTCCAGTACTTC. Encoded protein: CASSFLGQVQYF. The gene calls are TRBV7-2 and TRBJ2-7, with 7 bases identical to TRBD1. Germline V gene sequence: CDR1 SGHTA, CDR2 FQGNSA. The V and J ends lost 3 bases and 10 bases, in that order; junction bases with no gene match: 6. The CDR3 totals 12 residues.

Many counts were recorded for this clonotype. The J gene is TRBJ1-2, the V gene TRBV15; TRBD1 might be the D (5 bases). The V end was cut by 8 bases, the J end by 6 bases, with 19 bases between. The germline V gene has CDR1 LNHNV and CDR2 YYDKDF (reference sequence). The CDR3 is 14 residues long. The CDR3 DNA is TGTGCCACCCCCAGGTTCCGGGACTGGGATGGCTACACCTTC. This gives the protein CATPRFRDWDGYTF.

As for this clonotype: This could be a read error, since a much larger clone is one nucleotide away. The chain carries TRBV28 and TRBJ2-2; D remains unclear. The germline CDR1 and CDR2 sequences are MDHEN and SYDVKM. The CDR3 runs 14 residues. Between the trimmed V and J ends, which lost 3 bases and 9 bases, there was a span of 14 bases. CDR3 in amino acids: CASSFTVLGRELFF. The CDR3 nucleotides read TGTGCCAGCAGTTTCACAGTGTTGGGCCGGGAGCTGTTTTTT.

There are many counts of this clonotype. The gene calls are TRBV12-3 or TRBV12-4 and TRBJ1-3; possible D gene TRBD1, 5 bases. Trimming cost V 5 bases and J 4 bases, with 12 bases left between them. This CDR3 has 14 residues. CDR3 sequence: CASSLGARGNTIYF. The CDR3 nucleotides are TGTGCCAGCAGTCTCGGGGCTCGCGGAAACACCATATATTTT.

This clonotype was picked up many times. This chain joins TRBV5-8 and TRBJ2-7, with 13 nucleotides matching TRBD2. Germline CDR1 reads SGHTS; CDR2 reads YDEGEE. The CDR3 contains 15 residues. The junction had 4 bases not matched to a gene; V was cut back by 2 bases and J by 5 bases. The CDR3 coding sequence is TGTGCCAGCAGCTTTAGGACTAGCGGGAGAAACGAGCAGTACTTC. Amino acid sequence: CASSFRTSGRNEQYF.

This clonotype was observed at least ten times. The CDR3 protein is CASSQEPPGQGLTGELFF. The CDR3 nucleotides read TGTGCCAGCAGCCAAGAACCCCCGGGACAGGGTTTGACCGGGGAGCTGTTTTTT. The chain recombines TRBV14 with TRBJ2-2, with 9 bases identical to TRBD1. Germline V gives CDR1 SGHDN, CDR2 FVKESK. Trimming removed 0 bases from V and 5 bases from J; junction bases left unmatched: 10. This CDR3 has 18 residues.

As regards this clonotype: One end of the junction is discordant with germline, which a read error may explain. CDR3 nucleotide sequence: TGCGCCAGCAGCCCTCGGGGTTACACCGGGGAGCTGTTTTTT. It encodes CASSPRGYTGELFF. This chain connects TRBV11-3 to TRBJ2-2; D may be TRBD2 (5 bases). The length of the CDR3 is 14 residues. Germline V gene data show CDR1 as SGHNT and CDR2 as YENEEA.